This T cell receptor (beta chain) appears in the sequencing data of a study of blood T cells in healthy people across ages. Per-sample yields of isolated PBMCs were at least 6 million. The CDR3 contains 14 residues. Per the germline V gene, CDR1 is MDHEN and CDR2 is SYDVKM. Primers used in a second PCR of roughly 7 to 12 cycles were a sample-barcoded 5' primer and a J-beta primer mix. MiXCR, applied by TCRdb to the 5' RACE reads, yields one record per CDR3 protein. The sample includes 650,000 to 1,000,000 distinct CDR3 sequences, around 36% of them seen just once. Of note for this clonotype: The junction departs from germline at one end; a sequencing error may be responsible.

The sequence derives from a man aged 18 to 30 in good health. This chain joins TRBV28 and TRBJ1-2; D is unresolved. Input material: blood. The CDR3 DNA reads as TGTGCCAGCGGACCCCCCAGGCTTCGCGATGGCTACATCTTC. Amino acids: CASGPPRLRDGYIF.